These T cell receptor beta chains were read from a single sample in a study of vaccination and CD4 T cells after COVID-19. Their target antigens are unknown. MiXCR, run by TCRdb on the PCR reads, gives a single entry per CDR3 protein. The table lists more than 8,000 distinct CDR3 sequences, over 25% of them singletons. This specimen was CD4+ T cells from blood, cultured in vitro, taken after SARS-CoV-2 vaccination. These receptors originate from a human donor who had recovered from COVID-19. CDR3s include the opening cysteine and the closing phenylalanine or tryptophan. Each record gives: CDR3 length, V gene, J gene, clone size, CDR3 protein. Clone sizes are given selectively: once, few, many, or a class where the clone is expanded.

cdr3_length: 14; v_call: TRBV2; j_call: TRBJ1-1; clone_size: few; cdr3_aa: CASSQNVRGTEAFF
cdr3_length: 16; v_call: TRBV20-1; j_call: TRBJ2-7; clone_size: few; cdr3_aa: CSARDYVGEGFDEQYF
cdr3_length: 13; v_call: TRBV6-1; j_call: TRBJ2-6; clone_size: NA; cdr3_aa: CASSLSGANVLTF
cdr3_length: 15; v_call: TRBV28; j_call: TRBJ2-7; clone_size: NA; cdr3_aa: CASISTGAPSYEQYF
cdr3_length: 14; v_call: TRBV12-3/TRBV12-4; j_call: TRBJ1-6; clone_size: NA; cdr3_aa: CASSGPRDISPLHF
cdr3_length: 14; v_call: TRBV27; j_call: TRBJ1-2; clone_size: medium-sized; cdr3_aa: CASRRASLNYGYTF
cdr3_length: 12; v_call: TRBV20-1; j_call: TRBJ2-1; clone_size: NA; cdr3_aa: CSASGGYNEQFF
cdr3_length: 13; v_call: TRBV6-2/TRBV6-3; j_call: TRBJ1-5; clone_size: NA; cdr3_aa: CASSYPGGQPQHF
cdr3_length: 15; v_call: TRBV7-2; j_call: TRBJ1-1; clone_size: NA; cdr3_aa: CASSLAREGRTEAFF
cdr3_length: 18; v_call: TRBV10-3; j_call: TRBJ2-1; clone_size: NA; cdr3_aa: CAITGLAGYGVSYNEQFF
cdr3_length: 13; v_call: TRBV30; j_call: TRBJ1-1; clone_size: NA; cdr3_aa: CAWDRTLSPEAFF
cdr3_length: 15; v_call: TRBV27; j_call: TRBJ2-7; clone_size: NA; cdr3_aa: CASSSLRGSSYEQYF
cdr3_length: 15; v_call: TRBV19; j_call: TRBJ2-1; clone_size: NA; cdr3_aa: CASSLPGTENNEQFF
cdr3_length: 16; v_call: TRBV7-2; j_call: TRBJ2-1; clone_size: NA; cdr3_aa: CASSFMGGSSYNEQFF
cdr3_length: 15; v_call: TRBV20-1; j_call: TRBJ2-2; clone_size: few; cdr3_aa: CSARDQGSPAGELFF
cdr3_length: 12; v_call: TRBV20-1; j_call: TRBJ1-2; clone_size: NA; cdr3_aa: CSARVVNYGYTF
cdr3_length: 15; v_call: TRBV5-1; j_call: TRBJ2-5; clone_size: few; cdr3_aa: CASSPSGDLGGTQYF
cdr3_length: 15; v_call: TRBV5-1; j_call: TRBJ2-5; clone_size: NA; cdr3_aa: CASDKATGGQETQYF
cdr3_length: 13; v_call: TRBV6-2/TRBV6-3; j_call: TRBJ1-5; clone_size: NA; cdr3_aa: CASKYSVGQPQHF
cdr3_length: 15; v_call: TRBV28; j_call: TRBJ2-1; clone_size: few; cdr3_aa: CASRSGTSGSFEQFF
cdr3_length: 15; v_call: TRBV25-1; j_call: TRBJ1-1; clone_size: NA; cdr3_aa: CASRRTGQGATEAFF
cdr3_length: 15; v_call: TRBV6-2/TRBV6-3; j_call: TRBJ2-7; clone_size: few; cdr3_aa: CASRSHRDRAEEQYF
cdr3_length: 15; v_call: TRBV6-5; j_call: TRBJ2-7; clone_size: NA; cdr3_aa: CASSYSGTGSYEQYF
cdr3_length: 12; v_call: TRBV19; j_call: TRBJ2-1; clone_size: NA; cdr3_aa: CASSFLAGEQFF
cdr3_length: 15; v_call: TRBV20-1; j_call: TRBJ2-1; clone_size: NA; cdr3_aa: CSARVPSGRVEEQFF
cdr3_length: 14; v_call: TRBV29-1; j_call: TRBJ2-3; clone_size: NA; cdr3_aa: CSVEKSGVTDTQYF
cdr3_length: 12; v_call: TRBV7-2; j_call: TRBJ1-5; clone_size: few; cdr3_aa: CASGDPGQPQHF
cdr3_length: 15; v_call: TRBV4-3; j_call: TRBJ1-1; clone_size: NA; cdr3_aa: CASSQEPRVGSPPFF
cdr3_length: 14; v_call: TRBV29-1; j_call: TRBJ2-7; clone_size: NA; cdr3_aa: CSVFRTSGSYEQYF
cdr3_length: 13; v_call: TRBV7-3; j_call: TRBJ2-5; clone_size: few; cdr3_aa: CASSLGGEETQYF
cdr3_length: 14; v_call: TRBV2; j_call: TRBJ1-5; clone_size: NA; cdr3_aa: CASEAYMANQPQHF
cdr3_length: 15; v_call: TRBV27; j_call: TRBJ2-7; clone_size: once; cdr3_aa: CASSINRDTSYEQYF
cdr3_length: 15; v_call: TRBV24-1; j_call: TRBJ2-7; clone_size: NA; cdr3_aa: CATSDFGTGGYEQYF
cdr3_length: 16; v_call: TRBV6-2/TRBV6-3; j_call: TRBJ2-1; clone_size: NA; cdr3_aa: CASSRNIGQGVSEQFF
cdr3_length: 15; v_call: TRBV5-6; j_call: TRBJ2-7; clone_size: once; cdr3_aa: CASSFRRGVSYEQYF
cdr3_length: 14; v_call: TRBV6-2/TRBV6-3; j_call: TRBJ2-1; clone_size: NA; cdr3_aa: CASSTSGAYNEQFF
cdr3_length: 16; v_call: TRBV29-1; j_call: TRBJ1-1; clone_size: NA; cdr3_aa: CSVEGGGGHGNAEAFF
cdr3_length: 14; v_call: TRBV7-2; j_call: TRBJ2-7; clone_size: medium-sized; cdr3_aa: CASSFYGQGNEQYF
cdr3_length: 15; v_call: TRBV5-4; j_call: TRBJ1-3; clone_size: NA; cdr3_aa: CASSLDLYSGNTIYF
cdr3_length: 17; v_call: TRBV24-1; j_call: TRBJ2-1; clone_size: few; cdr3_aa: CATSDFTRTSGSNEQFF
cdr3_length: 17; v_call: TRBV24-1; j_call: TRBJ1-2; clone_size: NA; cdr3_aa: CATSDTRNTKVGHGYTF
cdr3_length: 13; v_call: TRBV7-2; j_call: TRBJ1-1; clone_size: few; cdr3_aa: CASSLKGSTEAFF
cdr3_length: 13; v_call: TRBV2; j_call: TRBJ1-5; clone_size: few; cdr3_aa: CARGERRGGPQHF
cdr3_length: 14; v_call: TRBV2; j_call: TRBJ2-3; clone_size: few; cdr3_aa: CASKESYPTDTQYF
cdr3_length: 18; v_call: TRBV7-2; j_call: TRBJ2-7; clone_size: NA; cdr3_aa: CASSLPRTSGRSSYEQYF
cdr3_length: 14; v_call: TRBV14; j_call: TRBJ1-2; clone_size: NA; cdr3_aa: CASSQVQGRGGYTF
cdr3_length: 15; v_call: TRBV5-6; j_call: TRBJ2-7; clone_size: NA; cdr3_aa: CASSLWRTGSYEQYF
cdr3_length: 14; v_call: TRBV7-2; j_call: TRBJ1-1; clone_size: NA; cdr3_aa: CATSGEGMNTEAFF